The 7 T cell receptor beta chains below come from one sample, sequenced in a study of metastatic and nonmetastatic thyroid tumors. TCRdb used MiXCR to call clones anew from the PCR reads. The sample yields 15,000 to 20,000 clones, about 34% seen once. Thyroid surgery was preceded by no treatment in any patient. Sequencing was carried out using tumor tissue. Receptor source: a male donor with papillary thyroid cancer or a benign thyroid nodule (not recorded which). Some clones in this sample may be carry-over from other donors' samples.

This clone has ten or more counts. The rearrangement joins TRBV20-1 to TRBJ1-5; D remains ambiguous. This CDR3 has 13 amino acids. Per the germline V gene, CDR1 is DFQATT and CDR2 is SNEGSKA (reference sequence). The V and J ends lost 0 bases and 5 bases respectively, with 8 bases between them. The CDR3, as DNA: TGCAGTGCTAGAGACCGCCCTGATCAGCCCCAGCATTTT. Translated: CSARDRPDQPQHF.

V gene TRBV20-1 combines with J gene TRBJ2-7; D call uncertain. V was cut by 0 bases and J by 6 bases, with 15 bases left in between. Germline V gene sequence: CDR1 DFQATT, CDR2 SNEGSKA (reference sequence). The CDR3 contains 14 residues. The CDR3 DNA reads TGCAGTGCTAGAGATGACGGAGTACGATGCGAGCAGTACTTC. Encoded protein: CSARDDGVRCEQYF.

J is TRBJ1-3 and V is TRBV30; 8 bases fit TRBD1. The CDR3 contains 15 residues. CDR1 and CDR2 (germline): GTSNPN, SVGIG (reference sequence). Trimming cost V 1 base and J 2 bases; bases outside gene matches: 4. The CDR3 reads CAWSEQQGAGNTIYF. CDR3 DNA sequence: TGTGCCTGGAGTGAGCAACAGGGGGCTGGAAACACCATATATTTT.

This clone is categorized as medium-sized. V gene TRBV5-1 combines with J gene TRBJ2-7, with 7 bases lining up with TRBD1. The length of the CDR3 is 16 residues. The J segment lost 3 bases and the V segment lost 1 base, leaving 10 bases of the junction unmatched. Germline V lookup: CDR1 SGHRS, CDR2 YFSETQ. CDR3 DNA: TGCGCCAGCAGCTTGTATATAGGGGGCTCCAACTACGAGCAGTACTTC. This sequence encodes CASSLYIGGSNYEQYF.

This clone was detected many times. V and J are TRBV5-1 and TRBJ2-3; the D gene is possibly TRBD1 (6 bases). The germline V and J ends were trimmed by 3 bases and 2 bases, with 10 bases remaining between them. Germline V lookup: CDR1 SGHRS, CDR2 YFSETQ. The CDR3 runs to 14 residues. CDR3 in amino acids: CASSSGDITDTQYF. Here the CDR3 DNA reads TGCGCCAGCAGCTCCGGGGACATCACAGATACGCAGTATTTT. Supplemented by reference TRBV5-1 and TRBJ2-3, the full variable domain reads KAGVTQTPRYLIKTRGQQVTLSCSPISGHRSVSWYQQTPGQGLQFLFEYFSETQRNKGNFPGRFSGRQFSNSRSEMNVSTLELGDSALYLCASSSGDITDTQYFGPGTRLTVL.

This clone was recorded at least ten times. This sample also contains other DNA sequences that code for the same CDR3. The V call is TRBV6-1, the J call TRBJ2-6; D not certain. The CDR3 is made up of 15 amino acids. Germline-derived CDR1 and CDR2 are MNHNS and SASEGT. Trimming left V 1 base short and J 1 base short, with 5 bases between. CDR3 sequence (DNA): TGTGCCAGCAGTGAAGGACAATCTGGGGCCAACGTCCTGACTTTC. Its translation: CASSEGQSGANVLTF.

This chain joins TRBV11-2 and TRBJ2-1; D is unresolved. The ends were cut back, 4 bases at V and 0 bases at J, with 10 bases in the middle. The CDR3 extends over 15 amino acids. Germline CDR1 is SGHAT and CDR2 is FQNNGV. CDR3: CASSSIGNSYNEQFF. The CDR3 DNA is TGTGCCAGCAGCTCCATAGGTAACTCCTACAATGAGCAGTTCTTC.